This TCR beta chain was captured by sequencing in a study of T cell repertoires in cytomegalovirus infection. Study background: Signatures in public TCR beta sequences pointed to both CMV infection and matching HLA type.

Each CDR3 protein gets one entry after TCRdb re-called the reads with MiXCR. The data contain fewer than 200,000 distinct CDR3 sequences, approximately 19% of them singletons. This clonotype was detected a few times. Its antigen is unknown. General study points: Based on cumulative public TCR beta family frequency, carriers of CMV plus the relevant HLA were identified. Ex vivo, HLA-C-restricted CMV-specific TCR beta clonotypes prevailed over the rest of the response.

Unmatched junction bases numbered 8, after V lost 3 bases and J lost 0 bases. Germline loops: CDR1 SGHVS, CDR2 FNYEAQ. The CDR3 length is 17 residues. The source material was PBMCs. The receptor was derived from a human donor in good health (CMV status not recorded). Some clones in this sample may be carry-over from other donors' samples. V is TRBV7-6 and J is TRBJ1-2, with 9 bases aligning to TRBD1. CDR3 nucleotide sequence: TGTGCCAGCAGCTTGGACGGGACAGGGTTTTCTAACTATGGCTACACCTTC. Its protein is CASSLDGTGFSNYGYTF.